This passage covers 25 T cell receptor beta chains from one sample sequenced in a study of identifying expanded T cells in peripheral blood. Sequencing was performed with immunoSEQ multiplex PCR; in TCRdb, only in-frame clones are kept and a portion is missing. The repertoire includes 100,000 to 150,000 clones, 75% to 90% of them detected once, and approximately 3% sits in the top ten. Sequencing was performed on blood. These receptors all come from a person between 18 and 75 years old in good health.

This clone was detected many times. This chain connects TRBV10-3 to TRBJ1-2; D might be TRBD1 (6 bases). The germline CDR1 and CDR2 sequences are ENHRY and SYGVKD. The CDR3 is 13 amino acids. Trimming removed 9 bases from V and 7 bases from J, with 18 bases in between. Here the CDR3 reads CAISGGLQGGYTF. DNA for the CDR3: TGTGCCATTAGCGGGGGGTTACAGGGTGGCTACACCTTC.

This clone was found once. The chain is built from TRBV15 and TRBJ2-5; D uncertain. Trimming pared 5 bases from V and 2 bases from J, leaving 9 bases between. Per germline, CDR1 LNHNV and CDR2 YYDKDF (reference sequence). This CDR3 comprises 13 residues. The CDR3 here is CATSATVQETQYF. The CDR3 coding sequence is TGTGCCACCAGCGCCACCGTACAAGAGACCCAGTACTTC.

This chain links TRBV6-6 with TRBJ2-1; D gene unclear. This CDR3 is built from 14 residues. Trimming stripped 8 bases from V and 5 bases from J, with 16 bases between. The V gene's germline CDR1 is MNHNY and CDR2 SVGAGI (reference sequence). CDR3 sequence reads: CASGFKDTNNEQFF. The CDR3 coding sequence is TGTGCCAGCGGATTTAAAGACACAAACAATGAGCAGTTCTTC.

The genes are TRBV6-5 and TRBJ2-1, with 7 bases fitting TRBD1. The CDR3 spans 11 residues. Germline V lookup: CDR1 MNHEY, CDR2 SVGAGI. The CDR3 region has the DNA TGTTCCGGGACAGAGGCCGGTGAGCAGTTCTTC. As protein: CSGTEAGEQFF.

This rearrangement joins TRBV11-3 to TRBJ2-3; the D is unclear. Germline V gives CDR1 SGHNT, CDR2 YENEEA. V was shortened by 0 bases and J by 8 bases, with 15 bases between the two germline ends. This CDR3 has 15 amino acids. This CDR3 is CASSLEAATEVTQYF. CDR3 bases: TGTGCCAGCAGCTTAGAAGCCGCTACTGAGGTTACGCAGTATTTT.

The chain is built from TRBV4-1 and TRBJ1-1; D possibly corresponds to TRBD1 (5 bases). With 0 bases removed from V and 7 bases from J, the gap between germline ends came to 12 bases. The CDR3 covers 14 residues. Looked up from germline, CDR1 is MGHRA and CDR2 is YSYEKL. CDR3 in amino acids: CASSQDDQGLEAFF. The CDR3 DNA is TGCGCCAGCAGCCAAGATGATCAGGGTCTTGAAGCTTTCTTT.

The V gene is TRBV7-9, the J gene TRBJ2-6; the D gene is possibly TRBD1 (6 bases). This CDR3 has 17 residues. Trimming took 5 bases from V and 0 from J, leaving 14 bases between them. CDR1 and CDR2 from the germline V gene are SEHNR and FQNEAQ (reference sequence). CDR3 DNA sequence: TGTGCCAGCAGCACCAGGGGAAACGGCTCTGGGGCCAACGTCCTGACTTTC. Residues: CASSTRGNGSGANVLTF.

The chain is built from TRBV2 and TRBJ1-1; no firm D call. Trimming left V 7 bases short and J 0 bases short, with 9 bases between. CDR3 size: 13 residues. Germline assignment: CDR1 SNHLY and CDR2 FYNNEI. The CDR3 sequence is CASIQEVNTEAFF. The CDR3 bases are TGTGCCAGCATTCAGGAGGTGAACACTGAAGCTTTCTTT.

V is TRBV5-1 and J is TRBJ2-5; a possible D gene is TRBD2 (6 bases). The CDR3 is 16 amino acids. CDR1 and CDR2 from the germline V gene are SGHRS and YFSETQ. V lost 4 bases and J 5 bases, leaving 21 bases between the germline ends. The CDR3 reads CASSKGTGLRRETQYF. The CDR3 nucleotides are TGCGCCAGCAGCAAAGGGACTGGGCTTCGACGGGAGACCCAGTACTTC.

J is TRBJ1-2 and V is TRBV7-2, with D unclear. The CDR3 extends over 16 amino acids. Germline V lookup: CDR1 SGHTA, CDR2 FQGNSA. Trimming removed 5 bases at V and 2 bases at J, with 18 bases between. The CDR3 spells CASSRTGSYWNYGYTF. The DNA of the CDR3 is TGTGCCAGCAGCCGAACCGGATCCTATTGGAACTATGGCTACACCTTC.

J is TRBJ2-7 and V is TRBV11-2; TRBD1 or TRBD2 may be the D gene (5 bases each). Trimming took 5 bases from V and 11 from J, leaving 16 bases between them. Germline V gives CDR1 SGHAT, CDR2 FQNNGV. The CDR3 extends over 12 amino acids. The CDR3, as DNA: TGTGCCAGCAGCATCCTGACAGAAGCGGAGTACTTC. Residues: CASSILTEAEYF.

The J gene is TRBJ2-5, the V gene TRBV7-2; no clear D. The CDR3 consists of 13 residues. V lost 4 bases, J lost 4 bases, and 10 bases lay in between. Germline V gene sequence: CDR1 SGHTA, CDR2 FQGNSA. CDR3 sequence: CASSSTVGETQYF. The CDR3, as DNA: TGTGCCAGCAGCTCCACCGTGGGAGAGACCCAGTACTTC.

The CDR3, as DNA: TGCGCCAGCAGCTCCGCCTCGACTAGCGGTGGCACAGATACGCAGTATTTT. This gives the protein CASSSASTSGGTDTQYF. The chain combines TRBV5-1 with TRBJ2-3; 9 bases fit TRBD2. V lost 3 bases, J lost 1 base, and 9 bases stayed unmatched. The CDR3 covers 17 residues. CDR1 and CDR2 from the germline V gene are SGHRS and YFSETQ.

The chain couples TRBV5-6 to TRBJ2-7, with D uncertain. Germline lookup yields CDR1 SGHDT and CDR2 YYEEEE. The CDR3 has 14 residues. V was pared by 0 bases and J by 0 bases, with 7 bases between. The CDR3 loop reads CASSLVPSSYEQYF. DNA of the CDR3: TGTGCCAGCAGCTTGGTCCCGAGCTCCTACGAGCAGTACTTC.

CDR3 DNA sequence: TGTGCCAGCACCGATAGGACAGGGGCTCCCGTTATCCACTTT. Translation gives CASTDRTGAPVIHF. The J gene is TRBJ1-6, the V gene TRBV6-5, with 9 positions matching TRBD1. CDR3 size: 14 residues. Germline-derived CDR1 and CDR2 are MNHEY and SVGAGI. Trimming removed 7 bases from V and 17 bases from J; junction bases left unmatched: 15.

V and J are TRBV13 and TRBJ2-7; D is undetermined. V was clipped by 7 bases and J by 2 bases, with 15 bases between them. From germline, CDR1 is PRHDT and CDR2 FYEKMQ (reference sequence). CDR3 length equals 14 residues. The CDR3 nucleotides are TGTGCCAGCACCAACAATAGGGAAACCTACGAGCAGTACTTC. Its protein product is CASTNNRETYEQYF. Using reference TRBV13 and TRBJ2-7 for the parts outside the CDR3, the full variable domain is AAGVIQSPRHLIKEKRETATLKCYPIPRHDTVYWYQQGPGQDPQFLISFYEKMQSDKGSIPDRFSAQQFSDYHSELNMSSLELGDSALYFCASTNNRETYEQYFGPGTRLTVT.

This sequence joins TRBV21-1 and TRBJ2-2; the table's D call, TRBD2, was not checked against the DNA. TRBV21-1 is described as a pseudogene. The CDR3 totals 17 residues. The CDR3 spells CASSGLFGTSASGELFF. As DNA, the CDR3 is TGTGCCAGCAGCGGGCTCTTCGGGACTAGCGCCTCCGGGGAGCTGTTTTTT.

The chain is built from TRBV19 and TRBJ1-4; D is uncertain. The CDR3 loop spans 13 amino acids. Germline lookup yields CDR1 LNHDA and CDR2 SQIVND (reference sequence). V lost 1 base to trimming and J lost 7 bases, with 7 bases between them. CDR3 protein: CASSIADFEKLFF. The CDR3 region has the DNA TGTGCCAGTAGTATAGCAGATTTTGAAAAACTGTTTTTT.

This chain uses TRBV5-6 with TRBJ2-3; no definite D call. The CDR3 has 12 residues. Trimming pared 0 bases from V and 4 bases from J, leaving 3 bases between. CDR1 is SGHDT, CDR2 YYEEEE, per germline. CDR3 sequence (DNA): TGTGCCAGCAGCTTGGTGTCAGATACGCAGTATTTT. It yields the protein CASSLVSDTQYF.

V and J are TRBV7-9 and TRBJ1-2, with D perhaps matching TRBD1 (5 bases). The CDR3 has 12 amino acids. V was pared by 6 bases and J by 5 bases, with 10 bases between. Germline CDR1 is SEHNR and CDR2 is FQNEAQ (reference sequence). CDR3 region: CASRGTGYGYTF. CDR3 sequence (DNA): TGTGCCAGCAGAGGGACGGGTTATGGCTACACCTTC.

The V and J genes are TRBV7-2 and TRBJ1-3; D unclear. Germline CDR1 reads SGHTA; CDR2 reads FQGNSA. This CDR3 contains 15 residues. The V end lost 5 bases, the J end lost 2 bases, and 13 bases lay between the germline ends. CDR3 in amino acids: CASSPQKLAGNTIYF. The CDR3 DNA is TGTGCCAGCAGCCCCCAGAAGTTGGCTGGAAACACCATATATTTT. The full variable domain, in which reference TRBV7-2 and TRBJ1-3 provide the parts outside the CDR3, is GAGVSQSPSNKVTEKGKDVELRCDPISGHTALYWYRQSLGQGLEFLIYFQGNSAPDKSGLPSDRFSAERTGGSVSTLTIQRTQQEDSAVYLCASSPQKLAGNTIYFGEGSWLTVV.

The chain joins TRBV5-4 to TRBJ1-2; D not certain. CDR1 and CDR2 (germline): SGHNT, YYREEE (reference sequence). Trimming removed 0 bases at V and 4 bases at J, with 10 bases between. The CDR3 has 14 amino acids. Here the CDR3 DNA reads TGTGCCAGCAGCTTGGGGGGTAAGGGCTATGGCTACACCTTC. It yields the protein CASSLGGKGYGYTF.

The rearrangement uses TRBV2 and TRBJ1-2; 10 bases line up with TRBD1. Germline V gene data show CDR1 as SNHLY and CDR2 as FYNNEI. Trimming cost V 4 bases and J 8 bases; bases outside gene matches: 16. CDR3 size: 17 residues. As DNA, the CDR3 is TGTGCCAGCAGTGTGGGTGCACCGGGACAGGGGTTGAGGGGCTACACCTTC. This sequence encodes CASSVGAPGQGLRGYTF.

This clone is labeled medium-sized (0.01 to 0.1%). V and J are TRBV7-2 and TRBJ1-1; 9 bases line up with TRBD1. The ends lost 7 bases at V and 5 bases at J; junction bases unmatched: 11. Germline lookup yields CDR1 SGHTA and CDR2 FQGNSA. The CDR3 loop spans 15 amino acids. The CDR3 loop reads CASNSIGTGRTEAFF. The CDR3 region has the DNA TGTGCCAGCAACTCCATCGGGACAGGGCGGACTGAAGCTTTCTTT.

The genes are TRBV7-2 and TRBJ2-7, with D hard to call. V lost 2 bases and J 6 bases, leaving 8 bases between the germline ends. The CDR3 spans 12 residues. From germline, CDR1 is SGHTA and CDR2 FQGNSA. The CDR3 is CASSLIPGEQYF. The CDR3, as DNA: TGTGCCAGCAGCTTAATTCCAGGCGAGCAGTACTTC.